These 29 T cell receptor beta chains share one sample of origin, sequenced in a study of neoadjuvant anti-PD-1 for oral cavity cancer. Clones were sequenced by immunoSEQ multiplex PCR, and TCRdb holds only the in-frame ones, with some missing. The sample has more than 10,000 clones, about 60% seen once. The sequenced sample was PBMCs, obtained before nivolumab (anti-PD-1) treatment. The receptors shown here come from a person between 40 and 85 years old with oral cavity squamous cell carcinoma.

The chain has TRBV19 and TRBJ2-6, with D possibly TRBD1 on 6 matching bases. The CDR3 consists of 16 residues. The germline V gene has CDR1 LNHDA and CDR2 SQIVND (reference sequence). With 6 bases removed from V and 0 bases from J, the gap between germline ends came to 12 bases. This CDR3 reads CASSPTGVSGANVLTF. The CDR3 nucleotides are TGTGCCAGTAGCCCGACAGGCGTCTCTGGGGCCAACGTCCTGACTTTC.

The V gene is TRBV2, the J gene TRBJ2-7, with 10 bases that match TRBD2. Germline values: CDR1 SNHLY, CDR2 FYNNEI. The CDR3 extends over 15 amino acids. The junction had 8 bases not matched to a gene; V was cut back by 4 bases and J by 5 bases. The CDR3 DNA sequence: TGTGCCAGCAGTGGGACGGGACTAGCGAAGAACGAGCAGTACTTC. Translated, it gives CASSGTGLAKNEQYF.

The rearrangement uses TRBV28 and TRBJ2-5; no firm D call. The germline V gene has CDR1 MDHEN and CDR2 SYDVKM. The CDR3 is 13 amino acids. The V end lost 9 bases, the J end lost 4 bases, and 15 bases lay between the germline ends. CDR3 region: CASHGGTGETQYF. In DNA, the CDR3 is TGTGCCAGTCACGGCGGTACTGGAGAGACCCAGTACTTC.

This rearrangement joins TRBV5-5 to TRBJ2-1; tentative D call: TRBD2 (6 bases). Per germline, CDR1 SGHKS and CDR2 YYEKEE (reference sequence). Trimming cost V 4 bases and J 0 bases, with 11 bases left between them. This CDR3 has 15 residues. The CDR3 loop is CASSRGDSSYNEQFF. The CDR3 DNA follows: TGTGCCAGCAGCAGAGGGGACTCCTCCTACAATGAGCAGTTCTTC.

CDR3 bases: TGTGCCAGCAGCCTAGATGAAAGCTCCTACAATGAGCAGTTCTTC. Protein sequence: CASSLDESSYNEQFF. V usage is TRBV7-2 and J usage is TRBJ2-1; D gene uncertain. The CDR3 loop spans 15 amino acids. Germline CDR1 SGHTA, CDR2 FQGNSA. The V end was cut by 5 bases, the J end by 0 bases, with 11 bases between.

This clone was seen a handful of times. V usage is TRBV5-6 and J usage is TRBJ2-7, with 9 bases that match TRBD1. CDR3 length: 16 amino acids. Unmatched junction bases numbered 11, after V lost 2 bases and J lost 5 bases. Germline loops: CDR1 SGHDT, CDR2 YYEEEE. CDR3 loop: CASSFGTGTGYDEQYF. In nucleotides, the CDR3 is TGTGCCAGCAGCTTTGGAACCGGGACAGGGTATGACGAGCAGTACTTC.

The chain employs TRBV6-6 and TRBJ2-4; TRBD2 might be the D (5 bases). The germline V and J ends were trimmed by 6 bases and 2 bases, with 11 bases remaining between them. The CDR3 is 14 residues long. Germline V gene lookup returns CDR1 MNHNY and CDR2 SVGAGI (reference sequence). CDR3 sequence: CASRGRGSKNIQYF. Here the CDR3 DNA reads TGTGCCAGCAGGGGCCGGGGATCCAAAAACATTCAGTACTTC.

In its sample, this clone was seen a few times. V usage is TRBV18 and J usage is TRBJ2-2, with D unresolved. The germline gives CDR1 KGHSH, CDR2 LQKENI. The CDR3 loop spans 16 amino acids. The ends were cut back, 2 bases at V and 5 bases at J, with 15 bases in the middle. CDR3 residues: CASSPIMAQGTGELFF. CDR3 DNA sequence: TGTGCCAGCTCACCAATCATGGCTCAAGGGACCGGGGAGCTGTTTTTT.

This clone was seen only a few times. The chain carries TRBV27 and TRBJ1-1; TRBD1 might be the D (5 bases). V was shortened by 7 bases and J by 6 bases, with 15 bases between the two germline ends. Germline V gene sequence: CDR1 MNHEY, CDR2 SMNVEV (reference sequence). The CDR3 runs 13 residues. CDR3 loop: CASISYRGPEAFF. In nucleotides, the CDR3 is TGTGCCAGCATAAGTTACCGGGGCCCTGAAGCTTTCTTT.

The chain couples TRBV7-6 to TRBJ2-7; TRBD2 agrees at 8 bases. Germline V gene sequence: CDR1 SGHVS, CDR2 FNYEAQ. The CDR3 spans 16 residues. With V trimmed by 0 bases and J by 4 bases, 8 bases remained unmatched. CDR3 DNA sequence: TGTGCCAGCAGCTTAGCGCAGGCTAGCGGGCCTTACGAGCAGTACTTC. Protein sequence: CASSLAQASGPYEQYF. Full variable domain (remainder filled in from reference TRBV7-6 and TRBJ2-7): GAGVSQSPRYKVTKRGQDVALRCDPISGHVSLYWYRQALGQGPEFLTYFNYEAQQDKSGLPNDRFSAERPEGSISTLTIQRTEQRDSAMYRCASSLAQASGPYEQYFGPGTRLTVT.

This chain connects TRBV30 to TRBJ2-5; D is ambiguous. The J call is in doubt because the DNA end fits TRBJ2-7 better. Germline lookup yields CDR1 GTSNPN and CDR2 SVGIG (reference sequence). CDR3 length equals 14 residues. This CDR3 reads CAWSVSQISYEQYF. The CDR3, as DNA: TGTGCCTGGAGCGTTTCCCAGATATCCTACGAGCAGTACTTC.

The chain has TRBV10-2 and TRBJ1-2; 7 bases map to TRBD1. Germline CDR1 WSHSY, CDR2 SAAADI. This CDR3 has 13 residues. V lost 5 bases to trimming and J lost 4 bases; unmatched junction nucleotides: 4. The CDR3 bases are TGCGCCAGCAGTTTACAGGGGAGCTATGGCTACACCTTC. As protein: CASSLQGSYGYTF.

This chain links TRBV10-1 with TRBJ1-2; D gene uncertain. Germline V lookup: CDR1 WNHNN, CDR2 SYGVQD (reference sequence). This CDR3 has 14 amino acids. Trimming shortened V by 0 bases and J by 5 bases, and 10 bases separated the two germline ends. CDR3 amino acids: CASSESPGRYGYTF. The CDR3 nucleotides are TGCGCCAGCAGTGAGTCACCGGGCCGATATGGCTACACCTTC.

This sequence joins TRBV29-1 and TRBJ2-7; tentative D call: TRBD1 (5 bases). This CDR3 spans 13 amino acids. Germline-derived CDR1 and CDR2 are SQVTM and ANQGSEA. Trimming took off 0 bases at V and 6 bases at J, with 12 bases between the two ends. This CDR3 is CSVEDPPRVEQYF. In DNA form, the CDR3 reads TGCAGCGTTGAAGATCCCCCCAGGGTCGAGCAGTACTTC.

CDR3 loop: CASSGLPGAGYTF. CDR3 bases: TGTGCCAGCAGTGGTCTTCCCGGGGCTGGCTACACCTTC. J is TRBJ1-2 and V is TRBV2; maybe TRBD1 (5 bases). Germline V gene sequence: CDR1 SNHLY, CDR2 FYNNEI. The CDR3 runs to 13 residues. The germline V and J ends were trimmed by 4 bases and 7 bases, with 13 bases remaining between them.

This clone showed up just a few times. This chain links TRBV7-2 with TRBJ1-5, with 7 bases identical to TRBD1. Germline V gene data show CDR1 as SGHTA and CDR2 as FQGNSA. V dropped 5 bases and J dropped 5; count of bases not matched to a gene: 3. This CDR3 region has 13 residues. CDR3 in amino acids: CASSDRVYQPQHF. As DNA, the CDR3 is TGTGCCAGCAGCGACAGGGTTTATCAGCCCCAGCATTTT.

V and J are TRBV28 and TRBJ1-2; D gene unclear. Germline V gene sequence: CDR1 MDHEN, CDR2 SYDVKM. The V end lost 5 bases, the J end lost 2 bases, and 3 bases lay between the germline ends. The CDR3 consists of 11 residues. CDR3 region: CASSINYGYTF. CDR3 bases: TGTGCCAGCAGTATCAACTATGGCTACACCTTC.

The chain employs TRBV19 and TRBJ1-2; TRBD1 matches at 7 bases. The CDR3 covers 14 residues. Germline CDR1 is LNHDA and CDR2 is SQIVND (reference sequence). V was clipped by 9 bases and J by 2 bases; unmatched bases: 9. The CDR3 sequence: CASRNRGSNYGYTF. CDR3 coding DNA: TGTGCCAGCCGGAACAGGGGATCGAACTATGGCTACACCTTC.

The chain is built from TRBV7-9 and TRBJ2-2, with D perhaps TRBD2 (6 bases). The CDR3 is 15 amino acids. CDR1 SEHNR and CDR2 FQNEAQ come from the germline V gene (reference sequence). Trimming cost V 8 bases and J 1 base, with 14 bases left between them. Written as DNA, the CDR3 is TGTGCCAGCGGAACCGGGACTCTGAACACCGGGGAGCTGTTTTTT. Encoded protein: CASGTGTLNTGELFF.

This sequence joins TRBV6-5 and TRBJ2-2, with a weak D call TRBD2 (6 bases). Looked up from germline, CDR1 is MNHEY and CDR2 is SVGAGI. The CDR3 has 15 residues. V shed 7 bases and J shed 3 bases, with 15 bases lying between them. The CDR3 spells CASTPERDYTGELFF. In nucleotides, the CDR3 is TGTGCCAGCACTCCCGAACGGGACTACACCGGGGAGCTGTTTTTT.

The chain links TRBV28 to TRBJ1-2, with D uncertain. Trimming pared 2 bases from V and 2 bases from J, leaving 9 bases between. The CDR3 sequence is 14 residues long. CDR1 and CDR2 (germline): MDHEN, SYDVKM. CDR3 amino acids: CASSLTGANYGYTF. The CDR3 DNA sequence: TGTGCCAGCAGTTTAACGGGAGCGAACTATGGCTACACCTTC.

V and J are TRBV15 and TRBJ2-5; the match to TRBD1 covers 7 bases. CDR1 is LNHNV and CDR2 is YYDKDF in the germline V gene (reference sequence). The junction had 5 bases not matched to a gene; V was cut back by 0 bases and J by 4 bases. The CDR3 spans 15 residues. The CDR3 nucleotides read TGTGCCACCAGCAGAGATAAGGGGGCGGGAGAGACCCAGTACTTC. Protein: CATSRDKGAGETQYF.

The genes are TRBV5-6 and TRBJ2-5; 7 nucleotides align to TRBD2. Germline loops: CDR1 SGHDT, CDR2 YYEEEE. Trimming removed 4 bases from V and 2 bases from J; junction bases left unmatched: 5. The CDR3 is made up of 14 amino acids. This CDR3 reads CASSPVGGQETQYF. CDR3 DNA: TGTGCCAGCAGCCCGGTCGGGGGGCAAGAGACCCAGTACTTC.

The CDR3 reads CATRGGAYGEAFF. CDR3 DNA: TGTGCCACCCGGGGGGGAGCTTACGGTGAAGCTTTCTTT. The chain links TRBV19 to TRBJ1-1; a possible D gene is TRBD1 (5 bases). The CDR3 has 13 residues. The V end lost 10 bases, the J end lost 7 bases, and 19 bases lay between the germline ends. CDR1 and CDR2 from the germline V gene are LNHDA and SQIVND (reference sequence).

The chain is built from TRBV6-1 and TRBJ1-6; TRBD1 might be the D (5 bases). Germline CDR1 MNHNS, CDR2 SASEGT. The CDR3 contains 16 residues. V lost 2 bases and J 2 bases, leaving 10 bases between the germline ends. The CDR3 spells CASSERRGTYNSPLHF. CDR3 DNA: TGTGCCAGCAGTGAACGGAGGGGAACCTATAATTCACCCCTCCACTTT.

The rearrangement uses TRBV5-6 and TRBJ1-5; maybe TRBD1 (6 bases). The germline CDR1 and CDR2 sequences are SGHDT and YYEEEE. The CDR3 is made up of 17 amino acids. The germline V and J ends were trimmed by 4 bases and 6 bases, with 23 bases remaining between them. The CDR3 spells CASSLRPTGKWFQPQHF. The CDR3 nucleotides read TGTGCCAGCAGCCTACGACCGACAGGCAAATGGTTTCAGCCCCAGCATTTT.

J is TRBJ1-1 and V is TRBV27; no firm D call. This CDR3 has 15 residues. The ends were cut back, 0 bases at V and 1 base at J, with 9 bases in the middle. Germline CDR1 MNHEY, CDR2 SMNVEV (reference sequence). The CDR3 here is CASSLSVGKNTEAFF. The DNA for the CDR3 is TGTGCCAGCAGTTTATCAGTCGGGAAGAACACTGAAGCTTTCTTT.

This CDR3 reads CASSLDQGTDTQYF. The CDR3, as DNA: TGCGCCAGCAGCTTGGACCAGGGGACAGATACGCAGTATTTT. J is TRBJ2-3 and V is TRBV5-1; possibly TRBD1 for D (6 bases). Trimming took 0 bases from V and 3 from J, leaving 8 bases between them. Germline CDR1 SGHRS, CDR2 YFSETQ. The CDR3 spans 14 residues.

V is TRBV29-1 and J is TRBJ2-3, with 8 positions matching TRBD2. The CDR3 contains 14 residues. The V gene end was trimmed by 6 bases and the J gene end by 2 bases; junction bases not matched to a gene: 7. Per germline, CDR1 SQVTM and CDR2 ANQGSEA. The CDR3 protein is CSVSGLGNTDTQYF. In DNA, the CDR3 is TGCAGCGTCTCGGGACTAGGGAACACAGATACGCAGTATTTT.